These 25 T cell receptor beta chains originate from one sample sequenced in a study of cytotoxic CD8 clonotypes in ibrutinib-treated CLL. Profiled with immunoSEQ multiplex PCR; TCRdb holds only in-frame clones, not every one. The sample includes about 30,000 clones, 55% to 65% seen only once; the top ten take roughly 15%. The sequences come from PBMCs, collected before ibrutinib treatment. The source is a human donor with chronic lymphocytic leukemia.

This chain links TRBV6-5 with TRBJ2-7; TRBD2 aligns across 12 bases. This CDR3 has 15 residues. The trim removed 8 bases at V and 6 bases at J, leaving 11 bases unmatched. CDR1 MNHEY and CDR2 SVGAGI come from the germline V gene. CDR3 bases: TGTGCCAGCCGGACTAGACTAGCGGGGGATAGCGAGCAGTACTTC. This gives the protein CASRTRLAGDSEQYF.

This chain links TRBV4-2 with TRBJ2-4; the D gene is possibly TRBD1 (7 bases). Germline lookup yields CDR1 LGHNA and CDR2 YNFKEQ. This CDR3 spans 17 amino acids. V lost 1 base to trimming and J lost 1 base, with 14 bases between them. For the CDR3, the DNA is TGTGCCAGCAGCCAAGTCGGAGGGGGCGCCGCCAAAAACATTCAGTACTTC. Amino acid sequence: CASSQVGGGAAKNIQYF.

The genes are TRBV7-6 and TRBJ2-2, with 7 nucleotides matching TRBD1. The length of the CDR3 is 17 residues. Germline V gene sequence: CDR1 SGHVS, CDR2 FNYEAQ. Unmatched junction bases numbered 9, after V lost 1 base and J lost 4 bases. This chain's CDR3 is CASSLVSRQGGTGELFF. Written as DNA, the CDR3 is TGTGCCAGCAGCTTAGTTTCGCGACAGGGCGGCACCGGGGAGCTGTTTTTT.

Only a few counts were recorded for this clone. The V and J genes are TRBV25-1 and TRBJ2-6, with no clear D. The CDR3 covers 16 residues. In germline, CDR1 is MGHDK, CDR2 SYGVNS. Trimming cost V 3 bases and J 0 bases, with 9 bases left between them. CDR3 coding DNA: TGTGCCAGCAGTGAGAGATCTATCTCTGGGGCCAACGTCCTGACTTTC. Its translation: CASSERSISGANVLTF.

V is TRBV28 and J is TRBJ1-2; D remains unclear. CDR3 length: 15 amino acids. CDR1 and CDR2 (germline): MDHEN, SYDVKM. With 3 bases removed from V and 6 bases from J, the gap between germline ends came to 17 bases. DNA for the CDR3: TGTGCCAGCAGTTTTGGAGCGGGGAGGAAACATGGCTACACCTTC. Its translation: CASSFGAGRKHGYTF.

A remark on this clone: At one of its ends the junction is not consistent with the germline gene, which may arise from a read error. The chain carries TRBV6-5 and TRBJ1-1; no clear D gene. The CDR3 consists of 13 residues. The V gene's germline CDR1 is MNHEY and CDR2 SVGAGI. CDR3 coding DNA: TGTGCCAGCAGTTACTCGTTCTACACCGAAGCTTTCTTT. Amino acid sequence: CASSYSFYTEAFF.

This clone turned up a few times. J is TRBJ2-1 and V is TRBV15, with D tentatively TRBD1 (5 bases). Germline lookup yields CDR1 LNHNV and CDR2 YYDKDF (reference sequence). This CDR3 has 12 amino acids. V was pared by 0 bases and J by 10 bases, with 7 bases between. In DNA, the CDR3 is TGTGCCACCAGCAGAGAGACAGTCGAGCAGTTCTTC. This gives the protein CATSRETVEQFF.

The chain has TRBV2 and TRBJ2-4; D is possibly TRBD2 (5 bases). The germline gives CDR1 SNHLY, CDR2 FYNNEI. The germline V and J ends were trimmed by 7 bases and 0 bases, with 16 bases remaining between them. This CDR3 spans 16 amino acids. As DNA, the CDR3 is TGTGCCAGCAAATACAACCGGGATCTAGCCAAAAACATTCAGTACTTC. Protein product: CASKYNRDLAKNIQYF.

The rearrangement links TRBV10-3 to TRBJ2-2, with unresolved D. Deletions cut 4 bases from V and 6 bases from J, with 3 bases between. Germline CDR1 is ENHRY and CDR2 is SYGVKD. CDR3 size: 11 residues. The CDR3 coding sequence is TGTGCCATCAGTGGGTCCGGGGAGCTGTTTTTT. It is translated as CAISGSGELFF.

This clone was detected only a few times. The chain recombines TRBV21-1 with TRBJ2-7; the table's D call TRBD1 went unverified against the DNA. TRBV21-1 is assigned pseudogene status. The CDR3 runs to 15 residues. The CDR3 sequence is CASSTTPQGRYEQYF. CDR3 nucleotide sequence: TGTGCCAGCAGCACGACCCCACAGGGTCGCTACGAGCAGTACTTC.

This clone was detected a few times. The DNA of the CDR3 is TGTGCCAGCTCACGTACAGGGGGCAATTCACCCCTCCACTTT. Amino acid sequence: CASSRTGGNSPLHF. The V and J genes are TRBV18 and TRBJ1-6; 9 nucleotides match TRBD1. Trimming removed 4 bases from V and 7 bases from J; junction bases left unmatched: 2. Per germline, CDR1 KGHSH and CDR2 LQKENI. This CDR3 is 14 amino acids long.

This clone was detected a few times. At the DNA level, this CDR3 is encoded by other sequences in the same sample as well. The chain joins TRBV19 to TRBJ1-5, with 7 bases aligning to TRBD1. Losses at the gene ends were 4 bases for V and 6 bases for J; bases not matched to a gene: 3. CDR1 and CDR2 (germline): LNHDA, SQIVND (reference sequence). The CDR3 extends over 13 amino acids. CDR3 in amino acids: CASSTQGTQPQHF. The CDR3 DNA follows: TGTGCCAGTAGTACACAGGGGACTCAGCCCCAGCATTTT.

Only a few counts were recorded for this clone. This chain joins TRBV28 and TRBJ2-7; no firm D call. This CDR3 contains 12 residues. Germline CDR1 is MDHEN and CDR2 is SYDVKM. V lost 3 bases to trimming and J lost 9 bases, with 12 bases between them. This chain's CDR3 is CASSLPWMGQYF. The CDR3 bases are TGTGCCAGCAGTTTGCCTTGGATGGGGCAGTACTTC.

This sequence joins TRBV6-5 and TRBJ1-1, with D hard to call. Germline loops: CDR1 MNHEY, CDR2 SVGAGI. The V gene lost 3 bases and the J gene lost 3 bases, with 14 bases spanning the gap. CDR3 length equals 15 residues. The CDR3: CASSYGSGRHTEAFF. The CDR3 DNA is TGTGCCAGCAGTTATGGGAGCGGTAGGCACACTGAAGCTTTCTTT.

This sequence joins TRBV6-5 and TRBJ1-1; D unresolved. The ends were cut back, 2 bases at V and 1 base at J, with 8 bases in the middle. The CDR3 covers 14 residues. Germline-derived CDR1 and CDR2 are MNHEY and SVGAGI. This chain's CDR3 is CASSYGTWNTEAFF. The CDR3, as DNA: TGTGCCAGCAGTTACGGCACATGGAACACTGAAGCTTTCTTT.

The gene calls are TRBV4-1 and TRBJ2-1; TRBD1 might be the D (6 bases). CDR3 size: 16 residues. Germline V CDR1 and CDR2: MGHRA, YSYEKL. V lost 4 bases and J 9 bases, leaving 22 bases between the germline ends. For the CDR3, the DNA is TGCGCCAGCAGCCCCATCCAGGGTGGGGCAGGGGCTGAGCAGTTCTTC. Translating it yields CASSPIQGGAGAEQFF.

In this sample, this clone is medium-sized. V usage is TRBV15 and J usage is TRBJ1-4; 9 nucleotides align to TRBD1. CDR1 and CDR2 from the germline V gene are LNHNV and YYDKDF (reference sequence). The length of the CDR3 is 13 residues. The junction had 4 bases not matched to a gene; V was cut back by 8 bases and J by 6 bases. CDR3 residues: CATADRGHEKLFF. The CDR3 DNA reads TGTGCCACCGCGGACAGGGGACATGAAAAACTGTTTTTT. Drawing the rest from reference TRBV15 and TRBJ1-4, the complete variable domain is DAMVIQNPRYQVTQFGKPVTLSCSQTLNHNVMYWYQQKSSQAPKLLFHYYDKDFNNEADTPDNFQSRRPNTSFCFLDIRSPGLGDTAMYLCATADRGHEKLFFGSGTQLSVL.

This chain uses TRBV7-3 with TRBJ2-7, with 8 nucleotides matching TRBD2. The CDR3 is made up of 15 amino acids. Looked up from germline, CDR1 is SGHTA and CDR2 is FQGTGA. The J segment lost 2 bases and the V segment lost 5 bases, leaving 8 bases of the junction unmatched. As DNA, the CDR3 is TGTGCCAGCAGCACCCAGGCCGGGGGGGCCTACGAGCAGTACTTC. This encodes CASSTQAGGAYEQYF.

This clone was counted a few times. This chain joins TRBV30 and TRBJ1-2; TRBD1 agrees at 8 bases. J was trimmed by 3 bases and V by 1 base; bases with no gene match: 13. Germline V gene sequence: CDR1 GTSNPN, CDR2 SVGIG (reference sequence). This CDR3 region has 17 residues. The CDR3 protein is CAWSGGSGGSGDYGYTF. CDR3 DNA: TGTGCCTGGAGTGGTGGGTCAGGGGGCAGTGGGGACTATGGCTACACCTTC.

The sample holds a few counts of this clone. This chain's CDR3 is CASSLGGFTGELFF. The CDR3 nucleotides are TGCGCCAGCAGCTTGGGCGGTTTTACCGGGGAGCTGTTTTTT. V is TRBV5-1 and J is TRBJ2-2, with D unclear. Germline CDR1 reads SGHRS; CDR2 reads YFSETQ. CDR3 length: 14 amino acids. The ends were cut back, 0 bases at V and 5 bases at J, with 8 bases in the middle.

This clone appeared a few times. The gene calls are TRBV28 and TRBJ2-7, with D uncertain. CDR3 length: 11 amino acids. Germline values: CDR1 MDHEN, CDR2 SYDVKM. Trimming took 5 bases from V and 6 from J, leaving 8 bases between them. CDR3 sequence reads: CASSPFSEQYF. DNA for the CDR3: TGTGCCAGCAGTCCCTTTTCCGAGCAGTACTTC.

A few counts support this clone. The genes are TRBV9 and TRBJ1-4, with 10 bases matching TRBD1. The CDR3 covers 15 residues. The junction had 2 bases not matched to a gene; V was cut back by 6 bases and J by 0 bases. Per the germline V gene, CDR1 is SGDLS and CDR2 is YYNGEE. CDR3 in amino acids: CASTTGGTTNEKLFF. CDR3 DNA sequence: TGTGCCAGCACGACAGGGGGCACAACTAATGAAAAACTGTTTTTT.

The gene calls are TRBV2 and TRBJ2-7; D not certain. CDR1 and CDR2 from the germline V gene are SNHLY and FYNNEI. The CDR3 consists of 15 residues. Trimming left V 1 base short and J 2 bases short, with 12 bases between. CDR3 residues: CASSEGLIRTYEQYF. CDR3 in DNA: TGTGCCAGCAGTGAAGGGTTGATCAGAACCTACGAGCAGTACTTC.

The rearrangement joins TRBV5-1 to TRBJ2-3; 11 nucleotides match TRBD1. CDR3 length equals 15 residues. From germline, CDR1 is SGHRS and CDR2 YFSETQ. J lost 4 bases, V lost 5 bases, and 6 bases had no gene match. The CDR3: CASSTGQGAPDTQYF. The CDR3 coding sequence is TGCGCCAGCAGTACCGGACAGGGGGCCCCAGATACGCAGTATTTT.

The gene calls are TRBV10-2 and TRBJ2-5; 12 bases fit TRBD2. CDR1 WSHSY and CDR2 SAAADI come from the germline V gene. V lost 6 bases, J lost 5 bases, and 1 base stayed unmatched. This CDR3 has 13 residues. The CDR3 is CASRLAGGETQYF. In DNA form, the CDR3 reads TGCGCCAGCAGGCTAGCGGGGGGGGAGACCCAGTACTTC.